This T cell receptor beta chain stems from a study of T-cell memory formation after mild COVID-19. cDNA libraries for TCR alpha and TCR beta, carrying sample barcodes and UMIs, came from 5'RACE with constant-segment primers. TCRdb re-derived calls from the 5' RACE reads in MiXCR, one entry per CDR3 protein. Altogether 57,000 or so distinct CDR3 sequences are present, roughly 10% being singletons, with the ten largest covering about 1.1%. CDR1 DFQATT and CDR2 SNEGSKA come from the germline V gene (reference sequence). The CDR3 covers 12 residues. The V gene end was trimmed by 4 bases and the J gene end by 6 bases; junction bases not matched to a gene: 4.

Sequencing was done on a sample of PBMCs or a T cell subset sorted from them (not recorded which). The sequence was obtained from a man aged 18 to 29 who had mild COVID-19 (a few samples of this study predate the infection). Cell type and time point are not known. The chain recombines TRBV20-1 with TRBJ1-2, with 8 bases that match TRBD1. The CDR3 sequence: CSATDRGHGYTF. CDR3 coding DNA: TGCAGTGCTACCGACAGGGGCCATGGCTACACCTTC.